The present T cell receptor (beta chain) was sequenced within a study of tumor and adjacent non-tumor tissue in lung cancer. Study at large: Histology: about 13 adenocarcinoma, a couple of squamous cell carcinoma, 1 small cell lung cancer.

Per germline, CDR1 MNHEY and CDR2 SVGAGI. CDR3 size: 16 residues. A modified ARM-PCR protocol with three rounds of nested PCR amplified TCRbeta. In TCRdb, the multiplex PCR reads were re-called with MiXCR into one record per CDR3 protein. The sample has about 110,000 distinct CDR3 sequences; more than 60% are singletons. RNA was extracted from bulk tissue without any cell sorting. Donors were chemotherapy-naive, newly diagnosed lung cancer surgical patients in China, August–late 2014. General study points: Top 100 clones took a larger repertoire share in normal lung. Compared with tumor, normal lung showed significantly lower TCR diversity.

With respect to this clonotype: The antigen remains undetermined. Mismatch with germline at one junction end may stem from a read error.

The chain couples TRBV6-5 to TRBJ2-2; D tentatively fits TRBD1 or TRBD2 (6 bases each). This clonotype was obtained from a woman aged 55-70 years with non-small cell lung cancer. The sample was lung tumor tissue. CDR3 sequence (DNA): TGTGCCAACAGTTACCTAACGGGGGCGGGCACCGGGGAGCTGTTTTTT. Translating it yields CANSYLTGAGTGELFF.